The present T cell receptor beta chain was sequenced within a study of cytomegalovirus exposure and HLA in healthy donors. Whole-study findings and limits: It was only CMV serostatus that was available as immune exposure information. In a later analysis, at a false discovery rate of 0.05, about 17,000 TCR beta sequences matched HLA alleles. Many donors shared some public TCRs, even though most TCR sequences were rare. Reports indicate that TCR beta sequences accurately predicted the HLA-A and HLA-B alleles of most subjects.

As concerns this clone: The antigen is unknown.

PCR was performed using 60 Vbeta and 13 Jbeta primers. Produced via immunoSEQ multiplex PCR; TCRdb's table is partial and in-frame only. The specimen's table records just over 80,000 clones. The germline V and J ends were trimmed by 5 bases and 2 bases, with 18 bases remaining between them. The germline V gene encodes CDR1 MDHEN and CDR2 SYDVKM. The CDR3 runs 16 residues. This receptor was identified in a woman aged 25-40 years in good health and CMV-seronegative. The chain uses TRBV28 and TRBJ2-5; a weak D match, TRBD2 (6 bases). The material sequenced was PBMCs. CDR3 in DNA: TGTGCCAGCAGTCCCGGAGGGGCAGGAGTACAAGAGACCCAGTACTTC. The encoded protein is CASSPGGAGVQETQYF.